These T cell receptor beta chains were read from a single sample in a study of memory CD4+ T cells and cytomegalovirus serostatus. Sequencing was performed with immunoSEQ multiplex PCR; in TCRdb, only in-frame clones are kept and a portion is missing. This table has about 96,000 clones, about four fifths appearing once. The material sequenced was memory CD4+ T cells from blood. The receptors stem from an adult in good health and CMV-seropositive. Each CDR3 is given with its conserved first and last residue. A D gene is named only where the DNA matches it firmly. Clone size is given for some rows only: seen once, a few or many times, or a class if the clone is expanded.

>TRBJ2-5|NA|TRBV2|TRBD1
CASRLRDRDQETQYF
TGTGCCAGCCGCCTCCGGGACAGAGACCAAGAGACCCAGTACTTC
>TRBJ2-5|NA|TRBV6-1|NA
CASREIGQETQYF
TGTGCCAGCAGGGAGATAGGGCAAGAGACCCAGTACTTC
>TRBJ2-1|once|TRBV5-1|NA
CASSLVPGNTNEQFF
TGCGCCAGCAGCTTGGTACCAGGGAATACCAATGAGCAGTTCTTC
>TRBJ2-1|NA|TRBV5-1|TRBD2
CASSLGPQLAGGINEQFF
TGCGCCAGCAGCTTAGGCCCCCAACTAGCGGGAGGGATCAATGAGCAGTTCTTC
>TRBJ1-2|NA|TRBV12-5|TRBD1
CASGRDRVYGYTF
TGTGCTAGTGGGAGGGACAGAGTTTATGGCTACACCTTC
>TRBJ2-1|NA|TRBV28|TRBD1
CASSYGTGGWDEQFF
TGTGCCAGCAGTTACGGGACAGGGGGCTGGGATGAGCAGTTCTTC
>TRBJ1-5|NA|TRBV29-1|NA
CSASIGTSNQPQHF
TGCAGCGCTTCAATCGGGACATCCAATCAGCCCCAGCATTTT
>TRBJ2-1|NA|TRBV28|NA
CASSDSIAGEQFF
TGTGCCAGCAGTGATTCGATCGCTGGTGAGCAGTTCTTC
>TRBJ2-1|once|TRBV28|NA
CASSPGRQSYNEQFF
TGTGCCAGCAGCCCGGGACGGCAGTCCTACAATGAGCAGTTCTTC
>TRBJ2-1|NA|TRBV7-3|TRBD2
CASSRSGSGGEQFF
TGTGCCAGCAGCCGAAGCGGGAGCGGAGGTGAGCAGTTCTTC
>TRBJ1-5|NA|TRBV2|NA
CASSENGHQPQHF
TGTGCCAGCAGTGAAAACGGGCATCAGCCCCAGCATTTT
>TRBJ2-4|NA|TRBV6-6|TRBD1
CASRIDSTGEKNIQYF
TGTGCCAGCAGAATAGATTCTACAGGGGAGAAAAACATTCAGTACTTC
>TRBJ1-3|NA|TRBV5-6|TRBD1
CASTRDRVDTIYF
TGTGCCAGCACCAGGGACAGGGTGGACACCATATATTTT
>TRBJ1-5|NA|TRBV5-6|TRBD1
CASSLGTGYPQPQHF
TGTGCCAGCAGCTTGGGGACAGGGTATCCTCAGCCCCAGCATTTT
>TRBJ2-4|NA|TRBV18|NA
CASSPPDALAKNIQYF
TGTGCCAGCTCACCACCAGATGCATTAGCCAAAAACATTCAGTACTTC
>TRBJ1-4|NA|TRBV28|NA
CASITGGQSNEKLFF
TGTGCCAGCATCACAGGTGGACAGAGTAATGAAAAACTGTTTTTT
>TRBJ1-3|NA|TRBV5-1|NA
CASSLGSAERDTIYF
TGCGCCAGCAGCTTGGGATCGGCGGAGAGAGACACCATATATTTT
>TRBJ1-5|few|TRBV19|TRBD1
CASKGQGEQPQHF
TGTGCCAGTAAGGGACAGGGGGAACAGCCCCAGCATTTT
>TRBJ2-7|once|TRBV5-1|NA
CASSSLPGQSLAGPGSYEQYF
TGCGCCAGCAGCTCTCTCCCGGGACAGTCTTTAGCGGGCCCCGGCTCCTACGAGCAGTACTTC
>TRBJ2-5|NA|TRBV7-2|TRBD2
CASSFNRPSGSETQYF
TGTGCCAGCAGCTTCAACCGCCCAAGCGGGAGCGAGACCCAGTACTTC
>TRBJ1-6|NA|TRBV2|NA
CASSDLGPGGNSPLHF
TGTGCCAGCAGTGATTTGGGGCCTGGCGGGAATTCACCCCTCCACTTT
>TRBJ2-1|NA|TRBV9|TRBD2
CASSQRGLAGDNEQFF
TGTGCCAGCAGCCAACGAGGGCTAGCGGGAGACAATGAGCAGTTCTTC
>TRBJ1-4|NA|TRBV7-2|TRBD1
CASSFTGGALEKLFF
TGTGCCAGCAGCTTCACAGGGGGCGCATTGGAAAAACTGTTTTTT
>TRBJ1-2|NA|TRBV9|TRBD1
CASSEGAGQGAFGYTF
TGTGCCAGCAGCGAGGGGGCGGGACAGGGGGCCTTTGGCTACACCTTC
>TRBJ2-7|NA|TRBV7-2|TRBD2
CASSFKRGPYEQYF
TGTGCCAGCAGCTTTAAGCGGGGGCCCTACGAGCAGTACTTC
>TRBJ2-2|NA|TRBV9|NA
CASSKREGPTGELFF
TGTGCCAGCAGCAAACGAGAGGGCCCCACCGGGGAGCTGTTTTTT
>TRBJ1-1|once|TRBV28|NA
CASTLQGRTEAFF
TGTGCCAGCACCTTACAAGGTAGAACTGAAGCTTTCTTT
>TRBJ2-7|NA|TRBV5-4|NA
CASSLISGGEQYF
TGTGCCAGCAGCTTGATCTCCGGCGGCGAGCAGTACTTC
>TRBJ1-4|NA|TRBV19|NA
CASSLPGATNEKLFF
TGTGCCAGTAGTCTCCCGGGGGCAACTAATGAAAAACTGTTTTTT
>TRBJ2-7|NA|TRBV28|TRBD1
CASRGTGYGEQYF
TGTGCCAGCAGGGGGACAGGGTACGGCGAGCAGTACTTC
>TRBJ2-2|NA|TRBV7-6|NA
CASSLALSSTGELFF
TGTGCCAGCAGCTTAGCCTTATCAAGCACCGGGGAGCTGTTTTTT
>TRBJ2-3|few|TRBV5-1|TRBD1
CASSLGQGALFWTDTQYF
TGCGCCAGCAGCTTGGGACAGGGGGCATTGTTTTGGACAGATACGCAGTATTTT
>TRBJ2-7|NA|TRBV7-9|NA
CASSLARGLLSYEQYF
TGTGCCAGCAGCTTAGCTCGGGGGCTGCTCTCCTACGAGCAGTACTTC
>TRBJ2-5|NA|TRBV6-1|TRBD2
CASSVTGTTQETQYF
TGTGCCAGCAGTGTCACCGGGACTACTCAAGAGACCCAGTACTTC
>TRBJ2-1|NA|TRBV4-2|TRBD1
CASSRKDSTGGSYNEQFF
TGTGCCAGCAGCCGGAAGGATTCGACAGGGGGCTCCTACAATGAGCAGTTCTTC
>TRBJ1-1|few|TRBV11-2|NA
CASSSGAGYTEAFF
TGTGCCAGCAGCTCGGGAGCAGGGTACACTGAAGCTTTCTTT
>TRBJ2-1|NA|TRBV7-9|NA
CASSLGQGRYNEQFF
TGTGCCAGCAGCTTAGGGCAGGGTCGTTACAATGAGCAGTTCTTC
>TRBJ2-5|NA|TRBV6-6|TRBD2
CASSRLAGGQETQYF
TGTGCCAGCAGTCGACTAGCGGGAGGTCAAGAGACCCAGTACTTC
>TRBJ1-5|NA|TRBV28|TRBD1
CAALGGSTGASGPQHF
TGTGCAGCGCTTGGGGGCAGTACAGGGGCCTCCGGACCCCAGCATTTT
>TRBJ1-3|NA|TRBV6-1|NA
CASSEAHRDSGNTIYF
TGTGCCAGCAGTGAAGCGCACAGGGACTCTGGAAACACCATATATTTT
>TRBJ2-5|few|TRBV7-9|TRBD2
CASSRTSEQETQYF
TGTGCCAGCAGTCGGACTAGCGAGCAAGAGACCCAGTACTTC
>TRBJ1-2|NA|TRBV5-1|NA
CASSLGADTYGYTF
TGCGCCAGCAGCTTGGGGGCCGATACCTATGGCTACACCTTC
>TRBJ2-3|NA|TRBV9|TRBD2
CASSKTSGASTDTQYF
TGTGCCAGCAGCAAGACTAGCGGGGCTAGCACAGATACGCAGTATTTT
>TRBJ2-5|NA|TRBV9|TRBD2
CASSVDPSGTQETQYF
TGTGCCAGCAGCGTAGATCCGAGCGGGACTCAAGAGACCCAGTACTTC
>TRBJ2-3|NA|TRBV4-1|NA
CASSQEGLTRVGDTQYF
TGCGCCAGCAGCCAAGAGGGGCTGACGAGGGTCGGGGATACGCAGTATTTT
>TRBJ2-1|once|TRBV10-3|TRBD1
CAATGTGFENEQFF
TGTGCCGCGACCGGGACAGGGTTCGAGAATGAGCAGTTCTTC
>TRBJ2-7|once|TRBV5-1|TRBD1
CASGQGYEQYF
TGCGCCAGCGGACAGGGTTACGAGCAGTACTTC
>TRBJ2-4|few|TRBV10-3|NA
CAISKDSLLAKNIQYF
TGTGCCATCAGTAAGGACAGCCTGCTAGCCAAAAACATTCAGTACTTC
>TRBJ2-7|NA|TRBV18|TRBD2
CASSPLAGGSSYEQYF
TGTGCCAGCTCACCCTTAGCGGGAGGGAGCTCCTACGAGCAGTACTTC
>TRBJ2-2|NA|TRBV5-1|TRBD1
CASLQGNSNTGELFF
TGCGCCAGCCTACAGGGGAATTCGAACACCGGGGAGCTGTTTTTT
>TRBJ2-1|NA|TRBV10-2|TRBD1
CASSERQGDLREQFF
TGCGCCAGCAGTGAGAGACAGGGTGATTTGAGGGAGCAGTTCTTC